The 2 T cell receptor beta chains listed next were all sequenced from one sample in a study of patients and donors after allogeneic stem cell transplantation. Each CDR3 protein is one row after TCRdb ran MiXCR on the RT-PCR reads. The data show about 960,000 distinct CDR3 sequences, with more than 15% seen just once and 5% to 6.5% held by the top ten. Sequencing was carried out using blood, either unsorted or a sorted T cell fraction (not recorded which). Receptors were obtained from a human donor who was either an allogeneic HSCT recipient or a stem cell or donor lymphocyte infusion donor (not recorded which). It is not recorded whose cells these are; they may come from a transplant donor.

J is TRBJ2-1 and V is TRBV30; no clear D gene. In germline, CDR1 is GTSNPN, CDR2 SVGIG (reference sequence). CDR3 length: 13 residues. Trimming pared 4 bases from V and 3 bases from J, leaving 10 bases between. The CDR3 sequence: CAWTGRFYNEQFF. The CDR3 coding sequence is TGTGCCTGGACAGGACGGTTCTACAATGAGCAGTTCTTC.

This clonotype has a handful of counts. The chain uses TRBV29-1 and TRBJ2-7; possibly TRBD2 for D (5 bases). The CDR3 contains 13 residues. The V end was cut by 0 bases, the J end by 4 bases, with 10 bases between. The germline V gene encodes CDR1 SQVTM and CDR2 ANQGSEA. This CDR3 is CSVEEGAGYEQYF. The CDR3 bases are TGCAGCGTTGAAGAAGGCGCGGGTTACGAGCAGTACTTC.